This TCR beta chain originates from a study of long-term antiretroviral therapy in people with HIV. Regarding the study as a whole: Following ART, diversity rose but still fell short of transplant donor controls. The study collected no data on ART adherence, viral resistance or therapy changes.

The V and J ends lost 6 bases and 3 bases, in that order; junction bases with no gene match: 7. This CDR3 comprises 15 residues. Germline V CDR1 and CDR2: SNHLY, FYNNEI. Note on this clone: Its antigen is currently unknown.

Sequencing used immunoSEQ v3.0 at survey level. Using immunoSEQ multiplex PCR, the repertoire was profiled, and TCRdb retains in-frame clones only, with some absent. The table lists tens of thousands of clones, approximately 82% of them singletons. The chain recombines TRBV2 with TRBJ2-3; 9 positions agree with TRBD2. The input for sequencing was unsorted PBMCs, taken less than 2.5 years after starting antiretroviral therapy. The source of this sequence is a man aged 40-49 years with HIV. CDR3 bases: TGTGCCAGCAGGGGCGGGAGGGCCGTTACAGATACGCAGTATTTT. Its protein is CASRGGRAVTDTQYF.